This T cell receptor beta chain came from a study of CD8 T cells in ankylosing spondylitis. This clonotype was counted at least ten times. What it binds is not known. Study observations and caveats: Disease-associated clonotypes exhibited CD8+ identity and were relatively infrequent in peripheral blood. Among TCR beta sequences, a motif of eight highly homologous variants appeared characteristic of ankylosing spondylitis blood.

It was by quantitative 5'-RACE with molecular barcodes that TCR beta libraries were made. A single record per CDR3 protein comes from TCRdb applying MiXCR to the 5' RACE reads. This sample has 750,000 to 850,000 distinct CDR3 sequences, with 10% to 15% found just once. Germline V CDR1 and CDR2: SGHTA, FQGNSA. V was pared by 5 bases and J by 0 bases, with 4 bases of the junction left unmatched. CDR3 length: 14 amino acids. The chain couples TRBV7-2 to TRBJ2-7; the match to TRBD1 covers 7 bases. The sample consisted of blood, either unsorted or a sorted T cell fraction (not recorded which). This TCR was recovered from a male donor with ankylosing spondylitis. The CDR3 coding sequence is TGTGCCAGCAGCGTCGACAGGGTCTCCTACGAGCAGTACTTC. This encodes CASSVDRVSYEQYF.